Following are 30 T cell receptor beta chains from one sample sequenced in a study of blood T cell repertoires in COVID-19. TCRdb's table, derived via immunoSEQ multiplex PCR, lists solely in-frame clones and lacks some. The sample holds 200,000 to 300,000 clones, about four fifths seen once. Sequenced: peripheral blood. These receptors originate from a woman aged 80 or over with COVID-19, enrolled during active disease.

The chain combines TRBV19 with TRBJ2-2; tentative D call: TRBD2 (5 bases). Looked up from germline, CDR1 is LNHDA and CDR2 is SQIVND (reference sequence). The CDR3 runs 14 residues. The germline V and J ends were trimmed by 5 bases and 6 bases, with 13 bases remaining between them. Here the CDR3 reads CASSPDGGAGELFF. CDR3 bases: TGTGCCAGTAGTCCTGACGGAGGCGCCGGGGAGCTGTTTTTT.

The count of this clone is one. V and J are TRBV25-1 and TRBJ1-4; the D is unclear. The CDR3 is 16 residues long. The V gene's germline CDR1 is MGHDK and CDR2 SYGVNS. V was pared by 8 bases and J by 0 bases, with 16 bases between. CDR3: CASHLIKTATNEKLFF. The CDR3 DNA reads TGTGCCAGCCATTTAATAAAAACAGCAACTAATGAAAAACTGTTTTTT.

V and J are TRBV5-4 and TRBJ2-3, with 7 bases lining up with TRBD1. V lost 9 bases to trimming and J lost 2 bases; unmatched junction nucleotides: 12. Germline V CDR1 and CDR2: SGHNT, YYREEE (reference sequence). The CDR3 consists of 15 residues. The CDR3 nucleotides are TGTGCCACCGGCCCTACAGGGGATTTCACAGATACGCAGTATTTT. Amino acids: CATGPTGDFTDTQYF.

This clone was counted once. The chain links TRBV19 to TRBJ1-5; TRBD1 might be the D (5 bases). The CDR3 covers 14 residues. Germline lookup yields CDR1 LNHDA and CDR2 SQIVND (reference sequence). V was pared by 4 bases and J by 3 bases, with 10 bases between. This CDR3 is CASSTVGANQPQHF. The CDR3 region has the DNA TGTGCCAGTAGTACCGTAGGGGCCAATCAGCCCCAGCATTTT.

The chain uses TRBV6-5 and TRBJ2-7; TRBD1 agrees at 10 bases. The CDR3 has 15 amino acids. CDR1 is MNHEY and CDR2 is SVGAGI in the germline V gene. J lost 1 base, V lost 4 bases, and 4 bases had no gene match. The CDR3 spells CASSSRQGASYEQYF. DNA for the CDR3: TGTGCCAGCAGTTCCCGACAGGGGGCTTCCTACGAGCAGTACTTC.

The V call is TRBV5-6, the J call TRBJ1-5; 11 nucleotides match TRBD1. Germline CDR1 is SGHDT and CDR2 is YYEEEE. The CDR3 runs 15 residues. After removal of 4 bases from V and 4 bases from J, the junction contained 4 bases not matched to a gene. The CDR3 reads CASSAGTGGNQPQHF. The CDR3 region has the DNA TGTGCCAGCAGCGCCGGGACAGGGGGGAATCAGCCCCAGCATTTT.

This clone was picked up one time. The chain combines TRBV11-2 with TRBJ1-1, with no clear D. Per germline, CDR1 SGHAT and CDR2 FQNNGV. The CDR3 is 14 residues long. Trimming stripped 5 bases from V and 6 bases from J, with 16 bases between. CDR3 sequence reads: CASSRLLRLAEAFF. The CDR3 DNA follows: TGTGCCAGCAGCAGACTACTTAGGTTGGCTGAAGCTTTCTTT.

CDR3 in DNA: TGTGCCAGCAGCCCCGACGGGAGGGCCTACAATGAGCAGTTCTTC. This codes for CASSPDGRAYNEQFF. The rearrangement links TRBV7-3 to TRBJ2-1; 8 bases are a match to TRBD2. The CDR3 covers 15 residues. The J segment lost 2 bases and the V segment lost 5 bases, leaving 5 bases of the junction unmatched. CDR1 is SGHTA, CDR2 FQGTGA, per germline.

V usage is TRBV11-2 and J usage is TRBJ1-4; D call uncertain. Germline-derived CDR1 and CDR2 are SGHAT and FQNNGV. The CDR3 has 13 residues. V was pared by 1 base and J by 8 bases, with 8 bases between. This CDR3 is CASSLVPREKLFF. The CDR3 DNA sequence: TGTGCCAGCAGCTTAGTGCCTAGGGAAAAACTGTTTTTT.

The chain uses TRBV6-5 and TRBJ1-1; D call uncertain. V was shortened by 7 bases and J by 0 bases, with 15 bases between the two germline ends. The CDR3 is 15 amino acids. Germline CDR1 reads MNHEY; CDR2 reads SVGAGI. The CDR3 bases are TGTGCCAGCAAAACACAGAGTCAGATGAACACTGAAGCTTTCTTT. Translation gives CASKTQSQMNTEAFF.

The gene calls are TRBV24-1 and TRBJ1-5; D is perhaps TRBD1 (5 bases). Deletions cut 4 bases from V and 2 bases from J, with 8 bases between. CDR3 size: 14 residues. CDR1 and CDR2 from the germline V gene are KGHDR and SFDVKD. As DNA, the CDR3 is TGTGCCACCAGTGAGCAGGGTGGCAATCAGCCCCAGCATTTT. Protein sequence: CATSEQGGNQPQHF.

The gene calls are TRBV27 and TRBJ1-2; no reliable D call. This CDR3 region has 14 residues. Germline CDR1 reads MNHEY; CDR2 reads SMNVEV (reference sequence). V was pared by 5 bases and J by 4 bases, with 14 bases between. DNA for the CDR3: TGTGCCAGCAGTCCTCACGTATCTACCTATGGCTACACCTTC. As protein: CASSPHVSTYGYTF.

CDR3 region: CASSLGGDGGYTF. In DNA, the CDR3 is TGCGCCAGCAGCCTAGGAGGGGATGGGGGCTACACCTTC. The rearrangement joins TRBV5-1 to TRBJ1-2; the D gene is possibly TRBD1 (5 bases). Germline V lookup: CDR1 SGHRS, CDR2 YFSETQ. The V gene lost 4 bases and the J gene lost 8 bases, with 15 bases spanning the gap. The CDR3 is 13 amino acids.

The V and J genes are TRBV27 and TRBJ1-1; TRBD1 might be the D (6 bases). CDR1 and CDR2 (germline): MNHEY, SMNVEV (reference sequence). The V end was cut by 6 bases, the J end by 5 bases, with 13 bases between. The CDR3 covers 13 residues. The CDR3 region is CASRGGKGTEAFF. The CDR3 DNA sequence: TGTGCCAGCAGAGGGGGTAAGGGGACTGAAGCTTTCTTT.

Here the CDR3 reads CATSRGPIGQGAEQYF. CDR3 coding DNA: TGTGCCACCAGCAGAGGTCCTATAGGACAGGGGGCCGAGCAGTACTTC. The chain combines TRBV15 with TRBJ2-7; 11 bases are a match to TRBD1. V lost 1 base to trimming and J lost 6 bases; unmatched junction nucleotides: 8. The length of the CDR3 is 16 residues. Germline V gene data show CDR1 as LNHNV and CDR2 as YYDKDF (reference sequence).

The chain employs TRBV19 and TRBJ1-1, with a weak D call TRBD1 (5 bases). V lost 8 bases, J lost 2 bases, and 12 bases lay in between. The CDR3 extends over 13 amino acids. CDR1 is LNHDA, CDR2 SQIVND, per germline (reference sequence). The CDR3 DNA reads as TGTGCCAGTTTGAACAGGTTTAACACTGAAGCTTTCTTT. Translating it yields CASLNRFNTEAFF.

This chain uses TRBV7-2 with TRBJ1-6; D gene unclear. With 1 base removed from V and 0 bases from J, the gap between germline ends came to 7 bases. The CDR3 runs 16 residues. CDR1 is SGHTA, CDR2 FQGNSA, per germline. The CDR3 DNA is TGTGCCAGCAGCTTAGGAGCAGGCTCCTATAATTCACCCCTCCACTTT. Amino acids: CASSLGAGSYNSPLHF.

This clone came up a few times. This chain links TRBV2 with TRBJ1-1; no definite D call. V was trimmed by 6 bases and J by 1 base, leaving 6 bases between them. This CDR3 contains 12 residues. Germline CDR1 SNHLY, CDR2 FYNNEI. The CDR3, as DNA: TGTGCCAGCAGGACACAGAACACTGAAGCTTTCTTT. Residues: CASRTQNTEAFF. Together with reference TRBV2 and TRBJ1-1, the CDR3 gives the full variable domain: EPEVTQTPSHQVTQMGQEVILRCVPISNHLYFYWYRQILGQKVEFLVSFYNNEISEKSEIFDDQFSVERPDGSNFTLKIRSTKLEDSAMYFCASRTQNTEAFFGQGTRLTVV.

The chain has TRBV7-2 and TRBJ2-3; 11 bases fit TRBD1. Germline CDR1 and CDR2: SGHTA and FQGNSA. This CDR3 is built from 15 residues. After removal of 9 bases from V and 6 bases from J, the junction contained 11 bases not matched to a gene. In nucleotides, the CDR3 is TGTGCCAGTTGGCGGGACAGGGGGTTAATGGATACGCAGTATTTT. Protein sequence: CASWRDRGLMDTQYF.

The CDR3 nucleotides are TGCGCCAGCAGCCAAGAGGACAGGGGTGATCAGCCCCAGCATTTT. Translation gives CASSQEDRGDQPQHF. The chain joins TRBV4-3 to TRBJ1-5, with 9 bases that match TRBD1. V dropped 0 bases and J dropped 5; count of bases not matched to a gene: 2. The CDR3 contains 15 residues. Germline CDR1 LGHNA, CDR2 YSLEER.

Here the CDR3 DNA reads TGCGCCAGCAGGGAAGGAGGAATGAACACTGAAGCTTTCTTT. Its translation: CASREGGMNTEAFF. The chain recombines TRBV5-1 with TRBJ1-1; D remains unclear. The CDR3 loop spans 14 amino acids. Germline loops: CDR1 SGHRS, CDR2 YFSETQ. V was trimmed by 5 bases and J by 0 bases, leaving 11 bases between them.

The rearrangement links TRBV7-2 to TRBJ1-4; tentative D call: TRBD1 (5 bases). The V and J ends lost 5 bases and 4 bases respectively, with 11 bases between them. There are 14 residues in the CDR3. The germline V gene has CDR1 SGHTA and CDR2 FQGNSA. CDR3 residues: CASSPHRGNEKLFF. CDR3 DNA: TGTGCCAGCAGCCCGCATAGGGGTAATGAAAAACTGTTTTTT.

With respect to this clone: The junction does not match germline at one end; this may be a read error. The chain links TRBV7-3 to TRBJ1-1; possible D gene TRBD1, 6 bases. The length of the CDR3 is 15 residues. The germline gives CDR1 SGHTA, CDR2 FQGTGA. The chain's CDR3 is CASRLTLQGNTEAFF. The CDR3 DNA follows: TGTGCCAGCAGGTTAACCCTACAGGGAAACACTGAAGCTTTCTTT.

This chain uses TRBV7-9 with TRBJ2-7; D gene ambiguous. The CDR3 is made up of 13 amino acids. V gave up 4 bases and J gave up 3 bases, with 10 bases separating them. Germline lookup yields CDR1 SEHNR and CDR2 FQNEAQ (reference sequence). The DNA for the CDR3 is TGTGCCAGCAGCTCTCGACATAACTACGAGCAGTACTTC. Amino acid sequence: CASSSRHNYEQYF.

The chain combines TRBV7-9 with TRBJ1-4; 7 bases match TRBD1. V was clipped by 1 base and J by 8 bases; unmatched bases: 4. Germline lookup yields CDR1 SEHNR and CDR2 FQNEAQ (reference sequence). This CDR3 has 14 residues. CDR3 coding DNA: TGTGCCAGCAGCTTAGGGCAGGGGGTCGAAAAACTGTTTTTT. It is translated as CASSLGQGVEKLFF.

This chain uses TRBV7-2 with TRBJ1-2; 10 bases agree with TRBD1. J was trimmed by 8 bases and V by 6 bases; bases with no gene match: 6. Germline CDR1 and CDR2: SGHTA and FQGNSA. This CDR3 contains 13 residues. The CDR3 DNA is TGTGCCAGCAGGCCTGGACAGGGGGAAGGCTACACCTTC. It encodes CASRPGQGEGYTF. Based on the CDR3 plus reference TRBV7-2 and TRBJ1-2, the full variable domain is GAGVSQSPSNKVTEKGKDVELRCDPISGHTALYWYRQSLGQGLEFLIYFQGNSAPDKSGLPSDRFSAERTGGSVSTLTIQRTQQEDSAVYLCASRPGQGEGYTFGSGTRLTVV.

The CDR3 protein is CASSPGTGSLNTEAFF. For the CDR3, the DNA is TGTGCCAGCAGCCCCGGGACAGGGAGTCTGAACACTGAAGCTTTCTTT. This chain links TRBV7-3 with TRBJ1-1; 9 nucleotides align to TRBD1. V lost 5 bases and J lost 0; bases outside the gene matches: 7. Germline CDR1 reads SGHTA; CDR2 reads FQGTGA. The CDR3 loop spans 16 amino acids.

The V gene is TRBV7-2, the J gene TRBJ1-2; no firm D call. The CDR3 extends over 13 amino acids. Germline assignment: CDR1 SGHTA and CDR2 FQGNSA. V was cut by 1 base and J by 5 bases, with 8 bases left in between. The CDR3 sequence is CASSLDQTYGYTF. The DNA for the CDR3 is TGTGCCAGCAGCTTAGACCAGACTTATGGCTACACCTTC.

This chain uses TRBV7-3 with TRBJ1-3; TRBD1 is a possible D gene (6 bases). Trimming left V 4 bases short and J 8 bases short, with 12 bases between. CDR1 and CDR2 (germline): SGHTA, FQGTGA. This CDR3 spans 13 amino acids. CDR3 loop: CASSSDRTDTIYF. Here the CDR3 DNA reads TGTGCCAGCAGCTCGGACAGAACGGACACCATATATTTT. Based on the CDR3 plus reference TRBV7-3 and TRBJ1-3, the full variable domain is GAGVSQTPSNKVTEKGKYVELRCDPISGHTALYWYRQSLGQGPEFLIYFQGTGAADDSGLPNDRFFAVRPEGSVSTLKIQRTERGDSAVYLCASSSDRTDTIYFGEGSWLTVV.

The chain is built from TRBV7-8 and TRBJ1-1; D may be TRBD1 (6 bases). CDR3 size: 14 residues. The V gene's germline CDR1 is SGHVS and CDR2 FQNEAQ. The V gene lost 6 bases and the J gene lost 0 bases, with 11 bases spanning the gap. CDR3 region: CASRLDRLNTEAFF. The CDR3 nucleotides are TGTGCCAGCAGACTCGACAGGTTGAACACTGAAGCTTTCTTT. The entire variable domain, with the rest obtained from reference TRBV7-8 and TRBJ1-1, is as follows: GAGVSQSPRYKVAKRGQDVALRCDPISGHVSLFWYQQALGQGPEFLTYFQNEAQLDKSGLPSDRFFAERPEGSVSTLKIQRTQQEDSAVYLCASRLDRLNTEAFFGQGTRLTVV.